The T cell receptor (beta chain) under discussion was sequenced for a study of T cell responses to AZD1222 COVID-19 vaccine (dated by TCRdb to the early 2020s). Background on the whole study: A total of approximately 250 trial participants underwent TCR sequencing, of whom 207 had received two doses of AZD1222 and roughly 26 had received two doses of the MenACWY control vaccine. Trial participants were enrolled by age into subgroups of 18-55, 56-69 and 70-plus years, and around 140, 26 and 57 TCR-sequenced participants, respectively, were included in these subgroups.

About this clone: The specificity of this receptor is unknown. No base qualities exist here, and no much larger clone lies one base off it.

The paper's findings and limits, for the study overall: The 56-69-year group was small, and its depth increase did not reach significance, likely because of low power. Spike-specific TCR breadth and depth rose significantly after two AZD1222 doses compared with day 0 and with MenACWY recipients. Most participants were white British and females outnumbered males, and the authors suggested that clonal diversity may have been underestimated. Nearly half of unique spike-specific TCRs reportedly recognized epitopes outside regions mutated in the B.1.351 and B.1.1.7 variants. The whole spike protein was spanned by vaccine-associated CD4 TCRs, and dominant responses were seen in regions 160-218 and 743-854. Conclusions about previously exposed vaccinees are limited, since just five or six AZD1222 recipients were seropositive for SARS-CoV-2 at baseline. Because no day 14 peak-response samples were available, repertoires were characterized only after the peak T cell response.

The meaning of the sample's time point label: baseline before first vaccination. The sample's treatment or condition, from its label and the paper: meningococcal conjugate vaccine given as trial control. The vaccinee samples were drawn from two UK trials, COV001 and COV002, one of which was a single-blind randomized controlled phase 2/3 trial testing AZD1222 (ChAdOx1 nCoV-19) in healthy adults. For TCRbeta chain sequencing, PBMC samples from trial participants were taken at day 0 and at day 28 after the second dose. Unmatched junction bases come to 10, with V trimmed by 4 bases and J by 1 base. The CDR3 numbers 17 residues from cysteine through phenylalanine. Solely the CDR3 DNA is kept, with 51 bases framed from the first base. Reading the germline V gene gives CDR1 LGHNT and CDR2 FRNRAP. The CDR3 regions of human TCRbeta chains were analyzed by immunosequencing. The authors processed their data as follows. Repertoire TCRs were matched against a reference library of SARS-CoV-2-specific TCRs generated with the MIRA antigen-specificity platform. Breadth meant the fraction of unique TCRs that were SARS-CoV-2-associated, whereas depth meant the fraction of total T cells that were SARS-CoV-2-associated. Using the MIRA data, each spike-specific TCR was mapped to the spike region that the TCR reacts to and placed in a CD4 or CD8 class. Log10-transformed breadth and depth values were compared by one-way ANOVA with Sidak's multiple comparisons tests. TCRdb limited this immuneACCESS table to in-frame rearrangements with V and J called. A share of clones is missing; checked studies link under half to unresolved V genes, and the rest is unexplained. V, J and clone size are those of that table, while D and trimming were read from the DNA. The sample table shows more than 85,000 clones, and approximately 86% are seen once. The ten largest clonotypes hold around 13% of the sample.

The sample was peripheral blood, taken on day 0 of MenACWY control vaccination. The rearranged segments are TRBV12-5 and TRBJ2-3, with 8 bases aligning to TRBD1. This sequence was found in an adult in good health. The DNA sequence is given as TGTGCTAGTGGTTCCGGGACAGGTAAATTTGGCACAGATACGCAGTATTTT. This sequence encodes CASGSGTGKFGTDTQYF. The entire variable domain, with the stretches around the CDR3 drawn from the reference TRBV12-5 and TRBJ2-3 proteins, is DARVTQTPRHKVTEMGQEVTMRCQPILGHNTVFWYRQTMMQGLELLAYFRNRAPLDDSGMPKDRFSAEMPDATLATLKIQPSEPRDSAVYFCASGSGTGKFGTDTQYFGPGTRLTVL.